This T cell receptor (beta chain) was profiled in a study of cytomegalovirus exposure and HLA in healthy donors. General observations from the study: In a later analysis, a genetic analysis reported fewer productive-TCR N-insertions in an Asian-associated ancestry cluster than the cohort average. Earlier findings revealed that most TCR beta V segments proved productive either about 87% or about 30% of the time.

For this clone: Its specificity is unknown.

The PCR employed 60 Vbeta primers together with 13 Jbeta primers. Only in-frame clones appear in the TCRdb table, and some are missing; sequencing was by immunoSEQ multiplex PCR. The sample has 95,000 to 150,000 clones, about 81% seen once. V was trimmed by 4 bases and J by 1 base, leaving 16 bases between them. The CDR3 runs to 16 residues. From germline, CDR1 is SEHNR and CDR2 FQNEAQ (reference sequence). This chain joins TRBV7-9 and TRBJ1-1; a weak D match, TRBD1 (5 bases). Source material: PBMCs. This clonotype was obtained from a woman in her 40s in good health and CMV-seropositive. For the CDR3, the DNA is TGTGCCAGCAGCTCCCCCTGGGGACTTTCGAACACTGAAGCTTTCTTT. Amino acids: CASSSPWGLSNTEAFF.